This passage covers 27 T cell receptor beta chains from one sample sequenced in a study of blood T cell repertoires in COVID-19. Here immunoSEQ multiplex PCR was the method, and the copy in TCRdb shows in-frame clones only, minus some. The sample consists of 250,000 to 350,000 clones, roughly 90% of them appearing once. Material for sequencing was PBMCs or T cells enriched from blood (not recorded which). The receptors shown here come from a man aged 60 to 75 who had recovered from COVID-19.

The chain recombines TRBV7-6 with TRBJ2-1; 7 bases agree with TRBD2. The CDR3 totals 16 residues. Looked up from germline, CDR1 is SGHVS and CDR2 is FNYEAQ. V lost 2 bases to trimming and J lost 9 bases; unmatched junction nucleotides: 13. The CDR3 DNA sequence: TGTGCCAGCAGCTTACCGGGGGGAGTCTCAGATGGTGAGCAGTTCTTC. Translation: CASSLPGGVSDGEQFF.

The genes are TRBV30 and TRBJ2-5, with D maybe TRBD2 (7 bases). CDR3 length: 15 residues. Germline CDR1 reads GTSNPN; CDR2 reads SVGIG (reference sequence). V shed 0 bases and J shed 1 base, with 12 bases lying between them. The CDR3 loop is CAWSVLAGAQETQYF. CDR3 sequence (DNA): TGTGCCTGGAGTGTTCTGGCGGGGGCCCAAGAGACCCAGTACTTC.

This sequence joins TRBV25-1 and TRBJ1-6, with a tentative D call TRBD1 (5 bases). The germline V gene has CDR1 MGHDK and CDR2 SYGVNS. This CDR3 has 13 amino acids. Between the trimmed V and J ends, which lost 5 bases and 8 bases, there was a span of 10 bases. In DNA form, the CDR3 reads TGTGCCAGCAGTAGACAGTCGGATTCACCCCTCCACTTT. Protein sequence: CASSRQSDSPLHF.

The V and J genes are TRBV4-1 and TRBJ2-1; 8 positions agree with TRBD1. The germline V gene has CDR1 MGHRA and CDR2 YSYEKL. This CDR3 has 20 amino acids. The V gene end was trimmed by 3 bases and the J gene end by 0 bases; junction bases not matched to a gene: 16. The CDR3 DNA follows: TGCGCCAGCAGCCACGGTCCCGGGACAGGTAAGAAGAGCTCCTACAATGAGCAGTTCTTC. Translation gives CASSHGPGTGKKSSYNEQFF.

The chain is built from TRBV5-4 and TRBJ2-7; 12 positions match TRBD2. Trimming cost V 4 bases and J 3 bases; bases outside gene matches: 11. The CDR3 covers 17 residues. The V gene's germline CDR1 is SGHNT and CDR2 YYREEE (reference sequence). The CDR3 loop reads CASSRRLAGGPGYEQYF. The CDR3 DNA sequence: TGTGCCAGCAGCCGCCGCCTAGCGGGGGGGCCCGGCTACGAGCAGTACTTC.

This clone has a single count. This chain uses TRBV19 with TRBJ2-3; 8 bases are a match to TRBD2. Germline V gene sequence: CDR1 LNHDA, CDR2 SQIVND (reference sequence). This CDR3 region has 14 residues. The V gene end was trimmed by 5 bases and the J gene end by 1 base; junction bases not matched to a gene: 2. CDR3 sequence reads: CASSPGGGTDTQYF. In DNA form, the CDR3 reads TGTGCCAGTAGTCCCGGGGGGGGCACAGATACGCAGTATTTT.

CDR3 nucleotide sequence: TGTGCCAGCAGCTTATCCCGCGGGAGGGCCGGCGAGCAGTACTTC. Its protein product is CASSLSRGRAGEQYF. V gene TRBV7-8 combines with J gene TRBJ2-7; TRBD2 agrees at 9 bases. J lost 6 bases, V lost 2 bases, and 8 bases had no gene match. The germline CDR1 and CDR2 sequences are SGHVS and FQNEAQ. CDR3 size: 15 residues.

The chain recombines TRBV30 with TRBJ2-3, with TRBD1 matching over 8 bases. CDR1 and CDR2 (germline): GTSNPN, SVGIG (reference sequence). The V gene end was trimmed by 3 bases and the J gene end by 2 bases; junction bases not matched to a gene: 4. The CDR3 extends over 14 amino acids. The CDR3 is CAWRRTGNTDTQYF. CDR3 DNA: TGTGCCTGGAGAAGGACAGGGAACACAGATACGCAGTATTTT.

This chain connects TRBV5-1 to TRBJ2-2, with TRBD1 matching over 10 bases. The CDR3 is 16 amino acids. The germline V gene has CDR1 SGHRS and CDR2 YFSETQ. With V trimmed by 3 bases and J by 6 bases, 8 bases remained unmatched. The CDR3 DNA sequence: TGCGCCAGCAGCTGGACGGGACAGGGGAGTCCCGGGGAGCTGTTTTTT. The encoded protein is CASSWTGQGSPGELFF.

This clone was counted once. The CDR3 region has the DNA TGTGCCAGCAGCGTAGATGGGACAGAGTACGAGCAGTACTTC. It encodes CASSVDGTEYEQYF. The chain uses TRBV9 and TRBJ2-7; 7 nucleotides agree with TRBD1. Germline trimming cut 0 bases from V and 4 bases from J; bases unmatched to any gene: 4. This CDR3 is 14 amino acids long. Germline-derived CDR1 and CDR2 are SGDLS and YYNGEE.

The rearrangement joins TRBV5-1 to TRBJ1-1, with TRBD1 matching over 8 bases. CDR1 and CDR2 from the germline V gene are SGHRS and YFSETQ. There are 16 residues in the CDR3. Losses at the gene ends were 4 bases for V and 4 bases for J; bases not matched to a gene: 12. The DNA for the CDR3 is TGCGCCAGCAGCCACGGGACAGGTATGACTGTCACTGAAGCTTTCTTT. Translated, it gives CASSHGTGMTVTEAFF.

V gene TRBV5-1 combines with J gene TRBJ1-1, with a tentative D call TRBD1 (5 bases). The CDR3 has 13 amino acids. Germline CDR1 is SGHRS and CDR2 is YFSETQ. The ends were cut back, 0 bases at V and 7 bases at J, with 10 bases in the middle. The CDR3 reads CASSLGRGNEAFF. CDR3 in DNA: TGCGCCAGCAGCTTGGGTCGGGGGAATGAAGCTTTCTTT.

The gene calls are TRBV15 and TRBJ1-1, with D possibly matching TRBD1 (5 bases). Germline V gene sequence: CDR1 LNHNV, CDR2 YYDKDF (reference sequence). The CDR3 is made up of 18 amino acids. The V and J ends lost 0 bases and 1 base respectively, with 18 bases between them. The CDR3 bases are TGTGCCACCAGCAGAGATCCGAAACCCCGGGGGGGGAACACTGAAGCTTTCTTT. It encodes CATSRDPKPRGGNTEAFF.

V usage is TRBV19 and J usage is TRBJ2-1; 8 bases line up with TRBD2. The CDR3 runs 15 residues. Per germline, CDR1 LNHDA and CDR2 SQIVND (reference sequence). The V and J ends lost 3 bases and 0 bases, in that order; junction bases with no gene match: 1. The CDR3 here is CASSISGSSYNEQFF. CDR3 in DNA: TGTGCCAGTAGTATCAGCGGGAGCTCCTACAATGAGCAGTTCTTC.

The CDR3 sequence: CASSPATGAREPLHF. The CDR3, as DNA: TGTGCCAGCTCACCGGCTACAGGGGCGCGGGAACCCCTCCACTTT. V gene TRBV18 combines with J gene TRBJ1-6; 7 bases are shared with TRBD1. The CDR3 loop spans 15 amino acids. In germline, CDR1 is KGHSH, CDR2 LQKENI. V lost 3 bases to trimming and J lost 12 bases; unmatched junction nucleotides: 11.

This chain connects TRBV6-5 to TRBJ2-5; a possible D gene is TRBD2 (6 bases). Germline CDR1 is MNHEY and CDR2 is SVGAGI. The CDR3 length is 13 residues. The V and J ends lost 2 bases and 4 bases respectively, with 8 bases between them. CDR3 in amino acids: CASSYRGIETQYF. The CDR3 DNA follows: TGTGCCAGCAGTTACCGGGGGATAGAGACCCAGTACTTC.

The V call is TRBV27, the J call TRBJ2-3, with 7 bases aligning to TRBD1. Germline assignment: CDR1 MNHEY and CDR2 SMNVEV (reference sequence). This CDR3 has 14 residues. V was pared by 6 bases and J by 2 bases, with 5 bases of the junction left unmatched. In DNA, the CDR3 is TGTGCCAGCAGGAACAGGGGTATCACAGATACGCAGTATTTT. The encoded protein is CASRNRGITDTQYF.

The chain combines TRBV7-9 with TRBJ2-4, with 8 bases identical to TRBD2. Trimming at V came to 3 bases and at J to 5 bases, leaving 3 bases not matched to a gene. Germline V gives CDR1 SEHNR, CDR2 FQNEAQ (reference sequence). CDR3 length: 14 residues. CDR3 amino acids: CASSFGTSENIQYF. The CDR3 DNA reads as TGTGCCAGCAGCTTCGGGACTAGTGAAAACATTCAGTACTTC.

The count of this clone is one. The chain employs TRBV10-3 and TRBJ1-1; D call uncertain. Between the trimmed V and J ends, which lost 5 bases and 1 base, there was a span of 11 bases. In germline, CDR1 is ENHRY, CDR2 SYGVKD. This CDR3 is built from 14 residues. This chain's CDR3 is CAISTGGSNTEAFF. For the CDR3, the DNA is TGTGCCATCAGTACTGGAGGGTCGAACACTGAAGCTTTCTTT.

The CDR3 DNA is TGTGCCTGGAGTGGGTCCGGGGAGACCCAGTACTTC. It is translated as CAWSGSGETQYF. This rearrangement joins TRBV30 to TRBJ2-5; D unclear. This CDR3 is 12 amino acids long. The germline gives CDR1 GTSNPN, CDR2 SVGIG (reference sequence). The V end was cut by 1 base, the J end by 5 bases, with 8 bases between.

This clone was observed once. The rearrangement joins TRBV7-3 to TRBJ2-3, with D unresolved. V lost 5 bases and J 6 bases, leaving 9 bases between the germline ends. CDR1 and CDR2 from the germline V gene are SGHTA and FQGTGA. CDR3 length: 12 residues. This chain's CDR3 is CASSRNQDTQYF. The CDR3 DNA sequence: TGTGCCAGCAGCCGTAATCAGGATACGCAGTATTTT.

The gene calls are TRBV11-3 and TRBJ2-7; D may be TRBD1 (5 bases). Germline assignment: CDR1 SGHNT and CDR2 YENEEA. CDR3 length: 15 amino acids. V lost 3 bases and J lost 3, with 15 bases in between. Written as DNA, the CDR3 is TGTGCCAGCAGCTTGGATGGGGCAAGACTCTACGAGCAGTACTTC. It translates to CASSLDGARLYEQYF. Combining the CDR3 with reference TRBV11-3 and TRBJ2-7 gives the whole variable domain EAGVVQSPRYKIIEKKQPVAFWCNPISGHNTLYWYLQNLGQGPELLIRYENEEAVDDSQLPKDRFSAERLKGVDSTLKIQPAELGDSAVYLCASSLDGARLYEQYFGPGTRLTVT.

The rearrangement uses TRBV10-3 and TRBJ1-3, with D possibly TRBD1 on 5 matching bases. This CDR3 is 15 amino acids long. V was trimmed by 2 bases and J by 4 bases, leaving 12 bases between them. Germline V gene data show CDR1 as ENHRY and CDR2 as SYGVKD. CDR3 sequence (DNA): TGTGCCATCAGTGAGGGGGCCTGGGGAGGAAACACCATATATTTT. Amino acid sequence: CAISEGAWGGNTIYF.

V is TRBV24-1 and J is TRBJ2-7, with 10 positions matching TRBD2. CDR1 KGHDR and CDR2 SFDVKD come from the germline V gene. The CDR3 has 16 residues. With 4 bases clipped from V and 4 bases from J, the junction kept 9 bases outside the gene matches. The CDR3 reads CATSDSGTSEGYEQYF. The DNA of the CDR3 is TGTGCCACCAGTGACAGCGGGACTAGCGAGGGATACGAGCAGTACTTC.

The rearrangement uses TRBV18 and TRBJ1-3; a possible D gene is TRBD1 (6 bases). The germline CDR1 and CDR2 sequences are KGHSH and LQKENI. Between the trimmed V and J ends, which lost 6 bases and 0 bases, there was a span of 9 bases. The CDR3 consists of 14 residues. CDR3 coding DNA: TGTGCCAGCTCCAGGGGAAGCTCTGGAAACACCATATATTTT. This translates into CASSRGSSGNTIYF. Full variable domain (remainder filled in from reference TRBV18 and TRBJ1-3): NAGVMQNPRHLVRRRGQEARLRCSPMKGHSHVYWYRQLPEEGLKFMVYLQKENIIDESGMPKERFSAEFPKEGPSILRIQQVVRGDSAAYFCASSRGSSGNTIYFGEGSWLTVV.

The chain uses TRBV11-2 and TRBJ1-6; D possibly corresponds to TRBD1 (6 bases). V lost 5 bases and J lost 7, with 12 bases in between. Germline loops: CDR1 SGHAT, CDR2 FQNNGV. The CDR3 spans 14 residues. The CDR3 bases are TGTGCCAGCAGCGCCGACAGGAACAATTCACCCCTCCACTTT. Its protein product is CASSADRNNSPLHF.

The gene calls are TRBV5-6 and TRBJ2-2; weak D call: TRBD1 (6 bases). The CDR3 is made up of 16 amino acids. CDR1 and CDR2 (germline): SGHDT, YYEEEE. V was shortened by 4 bases and J by 0 bases, with 13 bases between the two germline ends. CDR3 nucleotide sequence: TGTGCCAGCAGCCAGGGGACAACCTCGAACACCGGGGAGCTGTTTTTT. This codes for CASSQGTTSNTGELFF. The full variable domain, in which reference TRBV5-6 and TRBJ2-2 provide the parts outside the CDR3, is DAGVTQSPTHLIKTRGQQVTLRCSPKSGHDTVSWYQQALGQGPQFIFQYYEEEERQRGNFPDRFSGHQFPNYSSELNVNALLLGDSALYLCASSQGTTSNTGELFFGEGSRLTVL.